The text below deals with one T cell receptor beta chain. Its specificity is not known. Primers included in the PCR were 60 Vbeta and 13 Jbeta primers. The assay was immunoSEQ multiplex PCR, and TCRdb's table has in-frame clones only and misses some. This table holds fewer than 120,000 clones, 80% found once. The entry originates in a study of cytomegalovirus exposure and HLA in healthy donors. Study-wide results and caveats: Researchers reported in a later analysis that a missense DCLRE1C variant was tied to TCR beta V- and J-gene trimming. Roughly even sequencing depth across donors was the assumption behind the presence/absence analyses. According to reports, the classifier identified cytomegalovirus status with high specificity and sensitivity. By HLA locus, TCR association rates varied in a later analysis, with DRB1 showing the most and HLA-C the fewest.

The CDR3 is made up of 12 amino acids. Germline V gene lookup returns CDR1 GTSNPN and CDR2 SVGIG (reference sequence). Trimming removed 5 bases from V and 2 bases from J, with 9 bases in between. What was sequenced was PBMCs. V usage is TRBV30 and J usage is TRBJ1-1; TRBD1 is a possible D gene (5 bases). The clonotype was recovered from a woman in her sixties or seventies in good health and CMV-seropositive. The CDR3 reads CAWGHLNTEAFF. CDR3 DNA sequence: TGTGCCTGGGGACATCTTAACACTGAAGCTTTCTTT.